This T cell receptor beta chain emerged from a study of human T cells and chemical hapten exposure. Study-wide context: There were weekly diphenylcyclopropenone doses to the scalp for patients throughout the roughly 25-week study.

The sample's time point: pre-sensitization, week 0. Stated treatment: therapeutic diphenylcyclopropenone sensitization with weekly scalp DPC. TCRdb fed the RACE reads into MiXCR, producing one record per CDR3 protein. The top ten clones hold over 7% of a sample with around 330,000 distinct CDR3 sequences, around 5.5% of them seen once. This TCR was recovered from a woman younger than 30 with alopecia areata. Some clones in this sample may be carry-over from other donors' samples. The source material was whole blood, sampled in connection with sensitization to the hapten diphenylcyclopropenone (DPC).

In DNA, the CDR3 is TGTGCCAGCAGCCCTTTTTCAGGGGAAAACTATGGCTACACCTTC. Protein: CASSPFSGENYGYTF. The chain is built from TRBV3-1 and TRBJ1-2; possibly TRBD1 for D (6 bases). This CDR3 comprises 15 residues. Germline values: CDR1 LGHDT, CDR2 YNNKEL (reference sequence). V was trimmed by 4 bases and J by 2 bases, leaving 14 bases between them.